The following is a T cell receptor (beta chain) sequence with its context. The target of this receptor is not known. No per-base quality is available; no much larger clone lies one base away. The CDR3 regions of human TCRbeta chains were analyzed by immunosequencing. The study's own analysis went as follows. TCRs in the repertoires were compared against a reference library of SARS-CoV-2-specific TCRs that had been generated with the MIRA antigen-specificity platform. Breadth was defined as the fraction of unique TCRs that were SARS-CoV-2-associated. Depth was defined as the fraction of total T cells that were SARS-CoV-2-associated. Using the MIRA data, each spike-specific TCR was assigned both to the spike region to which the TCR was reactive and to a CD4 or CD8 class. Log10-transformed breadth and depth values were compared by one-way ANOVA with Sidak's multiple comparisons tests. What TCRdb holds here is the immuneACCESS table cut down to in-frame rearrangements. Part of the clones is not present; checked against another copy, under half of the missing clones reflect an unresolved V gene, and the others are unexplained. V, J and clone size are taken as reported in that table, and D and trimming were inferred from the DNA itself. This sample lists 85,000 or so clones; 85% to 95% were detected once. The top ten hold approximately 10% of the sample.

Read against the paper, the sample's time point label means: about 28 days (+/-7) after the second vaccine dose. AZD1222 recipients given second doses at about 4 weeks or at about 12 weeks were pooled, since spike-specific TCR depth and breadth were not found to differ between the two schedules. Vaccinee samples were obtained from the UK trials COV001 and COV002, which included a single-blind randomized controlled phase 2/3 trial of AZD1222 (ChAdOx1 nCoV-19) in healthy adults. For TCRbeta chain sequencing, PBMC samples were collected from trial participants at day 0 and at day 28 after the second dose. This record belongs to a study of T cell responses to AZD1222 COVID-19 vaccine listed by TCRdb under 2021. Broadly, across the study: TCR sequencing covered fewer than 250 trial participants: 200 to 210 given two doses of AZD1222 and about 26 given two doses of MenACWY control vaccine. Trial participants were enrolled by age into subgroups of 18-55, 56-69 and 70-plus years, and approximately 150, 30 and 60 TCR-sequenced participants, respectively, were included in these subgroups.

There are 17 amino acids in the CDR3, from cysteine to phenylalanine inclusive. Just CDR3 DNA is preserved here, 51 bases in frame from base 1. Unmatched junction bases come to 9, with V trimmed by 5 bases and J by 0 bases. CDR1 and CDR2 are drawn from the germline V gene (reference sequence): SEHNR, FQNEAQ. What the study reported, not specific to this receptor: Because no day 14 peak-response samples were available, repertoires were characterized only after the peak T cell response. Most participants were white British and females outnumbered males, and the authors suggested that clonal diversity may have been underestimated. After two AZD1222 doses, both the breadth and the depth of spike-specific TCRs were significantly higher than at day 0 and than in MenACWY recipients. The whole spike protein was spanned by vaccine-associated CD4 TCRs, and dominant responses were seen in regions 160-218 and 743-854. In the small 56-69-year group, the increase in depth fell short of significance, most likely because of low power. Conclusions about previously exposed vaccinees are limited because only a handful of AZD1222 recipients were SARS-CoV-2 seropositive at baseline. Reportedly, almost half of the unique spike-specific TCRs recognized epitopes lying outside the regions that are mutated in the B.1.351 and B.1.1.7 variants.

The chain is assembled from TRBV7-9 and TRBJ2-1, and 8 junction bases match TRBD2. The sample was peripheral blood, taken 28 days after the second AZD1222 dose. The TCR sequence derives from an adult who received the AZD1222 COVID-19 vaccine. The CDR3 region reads CASSPPFGTSSYNEQFF. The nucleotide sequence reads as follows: TGTGCCAGCAGCCCCCCTTTCGGGACTAGCTCCTACAATGAGCAGTTCTTC.